Listed below are T cell receptor beta chains from one sample, sequenced in a study of human T cells and chemical hapten exposure. One entry per CDR3 protein, called by TCRdb with MiXCR from the RACE reads. The table shows 95,000 to 150,000 distinct CDR3 sequences, with roughly 10% occurring only once. Sequenced material: whole blood, taken in connection with sensitization to the hapten diphenylcyclopropenone (DPC). The receptor source for this set is a woman between 45 and 60 years old with alopecia areata. Some clones in this sample may be carry-over from other donors' samples. The CDR3 runs from the conserved cysteine through the conserved F or W. A D gene is named only where the DNA matches it firmly. The listing skips clone size in some rows; elsewhere it reads once, few, many or a size class.

>TRBJ1-2|few|TRBV12-3/TRBV12-4|TRBD1
CASSTGHNSYTF
TGTGCCAGCTCGACAGGGCATAATAGCTACACCTTC
>TRBJ2-7|NA|TRBV27|TRBD1
CASSLRSGGHEQYF
TGTGCCAGCAGTTTAAGGTCAGGGGGCCACGAGCAGTACTTC
>TRBJ2-5|few|TRBV5-1|TRBD1
CASSGGQGGETQYF
TGCGCCAGCAGTGGCGGACAGGGTGGAGAGACCCAGTACTTC
>TRBJ2-7|many|TRBV7-9|TRBD1
CASSSGQGDYEQYF
TGTGCCAGCAGCTCGGGACAGGGAGACTACGAGCAGTACTTC
>TRBJ2-3|many|TRBV18|NA
CASSSGARKDTQYF
TGTGCCAGCTCATCCGGGGCCCGAAAAGATACGCAGTATTTT
>TRBJ2-7|many|TRBV20-1|TRBD1
CSAPHRTGSYEQYF
TGCAGTGCTCCGCACCGGACAGGCTCCTACGAGCAGTACTTC
>TRBJ2-7|NA|TRBV4-2|NA
CASSQRQAYEQYF
TGTGCCAGCAGCCAGCGTCAAGCCTACGAGCAGTACTTC
>TRBJ2-2|few|TRBV5-1|NA
CASSLLTGSGGELFF
TGCGCCAGCAGCCTCCTAACTGGCTCAGGGGGGGAGCTGTTTTTT
>TRBJ2-1|many|TRBV20-1|NA
CSARDRRGSSYNEQFF
TGCAGTGCTAGAGATCGGCGGGGCTCATCCTACAATGAGCAGTTCTTC
>TRBJ1-5|many|TRBV20-1|NA
CSARDPGGAGPQHF
TGCAGTGCTAGAGATCCCGGCGGGGCAGGGCCCCAGCATTTT
>TRBJ2-2|NA|TRBV4-3|NA
CASSQGFRTNTGELFF
TGCGCCAGCAGCCAAGGGTTCCGAACGAACACCGGGGAGCTGTTTTTT
>TRBJ1-1|NA|TRBV5-1|NA
CASSLVGRPNTEAFF
TGCGCCAGCAGCTTGGTCGGAAGGCCAAACACTGAAGCTTTCTTT
>TRBJ2-7|few|TRBV5-6|TRBD1
CASSNRIGQGTSEQYF
TGTGCCAGCAGCAACCGTATAGGACAGGGGACGTCCGAGCAGTACTTC
>TRBJ1-2|NA|TRBV5-5|NA
CASSLEDGASGYTF
TGTGCCAGCAGCTTGGAGGACGGCGCCTCTGGCTACACCTTC
>TRBJ2-5|many|TRBV5-6|NA
CASSLRSKETQYF
TGTGCCAGCAGCTTGCGGTCTAAAGAGACCCAGTACTTC
>TRBJ1-5|many|TRBV12-3/TRBV12-4|NA
CASSLGSNQPQHF
TGTGCCAGCAGCTTAGGTAGCAATCAGCCCCAGCATTTT
>TRBJ2-1|NA|TRBV28|TRBD1
CASRGGDRAAEQFF
TGTGCCAGCAGGGGGGGGGACAGGGCAGCTGAGCAGTTCTTC
>TRBJ2-1|many|TRBV28|NA
CASSSRRMNNEQFF
TGTGCCAGCAGTTCCCGGAGGATGAACAATGAGCAGTTCTTC
>TRBJ2-1|many|TRBV12-3/TRBV12-4|NA
CASSSHLEQFF
TGTGCCAGCAGTTCTCACCTTGAGCAGTTCTTC
>TRBJ2-4|few|TRBV5-5|TRBD1
CASSLTGVAKNIQYF
TGTGCCAGCAGCTTGACAGGGGTAGCCAAAAACATTCAGTACTTC
>TRBJ2-5|many|TRBV5-1|TRBD1
CASSSGQPQETQYF
TGCGCCAGCAGCTCGGGACAGCCCCAAGAGACCCAGTACTTC
>TRBJ2-3|NA|TRBV27|NA
CASSYKRNNTQYF
TGTGCCAGCAGTTACAAGCGGAATAATACGCAGTATTTT
>TRBJ2-5|few|TRBV27|NA
CASSLRAPETQYF
TGTGCCAGCAGTTTAAGGGCTCCAGAGACCCAGTACTTC
>TRBJ2-7|NA|TRBV5-6|TRBD2
CASSLLAGGGEQYF
TGTGCCAGCAGCTTACTAGCGGGAGGGGGCGAGCAGTACTTC
>TRBJ1-1|many|TRBV6-6|TRBD1
CASRTTGVNTEAFF
TGTGCCAGCAGGACGACAGGGGTGAACACTGAAGCTTTCTTT
>TRBJ1-1|few|TRBV6-5|TRBD1
CASEVTGSLRGMNTEAFF
TGTGCCAGCGAGGTGACAGGGTCCCTACGGGGGATGAACACTGAAGCTTTCTTT
>TRBJ2-1|many|TRBV12-3/TRBV12-4|TRBD2
CASSFKGLAGGQIRNEQFF
TGTGCCAGCAGTTTTAAGGGACTAGCGGGAGGCCAGATCCGCAATGAGCAGTTCTTC
>TRBJ2-7|once|TRBV10-2|TRBD1
CASKRVETGVFEQYF
TGCGCCAGCAAACGTGTCGAGACAGGGGTCTTCGAGCAGTACTTC
>TRBJ2-5|NA|TRBV6-6|NA
CASSYGAEETQYF
TGTGCCAGCAGTTACGGGGCCGAAGAGACCCAGTACTTC
>TRBJ2-5|few|TRBV7-2|NA
CASSLAHRETQYF
TGTGCCAGCAGCTTAGCGCATCGAGAGACCCAGTACTTC
>TRBJ2-1|few|TRBV30|TRBD2
CAWSPTSGRRYNEQFF
TGTGCCTGGAGCCCAACTAGCGGGAGAAGATACAATGAGCAGTTCTTC